This T cell receptor (beta chain) was captured by sequencing in a study of siplizumab effects on memory and regulatory T cells. Study-wide results and caveats: Proliferating Tregs in siplizumab cultures were never verified as suppressive. The naive T cell population seemed more diverse than memory cells and seemed a major contributor to the alloresponse. An assignable naive or memory phenotype was lacking in roughly 80-96% of proliferating CD4+ or CD8+ clones. The alloreactive clones that mapped to unstimulated subsets made up only a minor fraction.

The germline V and J ends were trimmed by 6 bases and 1 base, with 12 bases remaining between them. This CDR3 spans 14 amino acids. The germline V gene encodes CDR1 LNHDA and CDR2 SQIVND (reference sequence). On this clone itself: Its antigen remains unknown.

Generated by immunoSEQ multiplex PCR, the TCRdb table keeps only in-frame clones and is missing some. The sample consists of some 100,000 clones, approximately 91% of them appearing once. The chain carries TRBV19 and TRBJ1-1; possible D gene TRBD1, 6 bases. The source is a human donor in good health. The source material was CD4+ T cells sorted from blood. CDR3 amino acids: CASRSRGQNTEAFF. DNA for the CDR3: TGTGCCAGTAGGTCTCGGGGGCAGAACACTGAAGCTTTCTTT.